The present entry profiles one T cell receptor (beta chain) with its context. No antigen is known for it. This CDR3 is also generated by other DNA sequences in the sample. The data are from a study of cytomegalovirus exposure and HLA in healthy donors. Study results and caveats: Reportedly, a later analysis found an Asian-associated ancestry cluster had fewer N-insertions than the roughly 670-donor mean. In vitro testing confirmed three CMV-associated chains as specific for CMV antigens.

Each donor was healthy, and each was a bone marrow donor. The PCR contained 60 Vbeta and 13 Jbeta primers. Sequencing was performed with immunoSEQ multiplex PCR; in TCRdb, only in-frame clones are kept and a portion is missing. The sample lists some 140,000 clones; 70% to 75% were seen once. Germline CDR1 is SGHVS and CDR2 is FQNEAQ. Trimming removed 2 bases from V and 0 bases from J, with 7 bases in between. CDR3 length: 14 amino acids. This TCR came from a woman aged 40 to 50 in good health and CMV-seronegative. The sequencing sample was made of PBMCs. The chain is built from TRBV7-8 and TRBJ1-2; D gene uncertain. The CDR3: CASSLNMANYGYTF. The CDR3 region has the DNA TGTGCCAGCAGCTTAAACATGGCTAACTATGGCTACACCTTC.